The source of this TCR beta chain is a study of T cells expressing NK-cell markers. With respect to this clonotype: Its target is unknown.

TCRdb reanalyzed the 5' RACE reads and collapses them to one entry per CDR3 protein, without DNA. This specimen shows 350,000 to 400,000 distinct CDR3 sequences; the ten leading clones hold about 11%. The study's findings and limits: Whether the expanded NKG2C+ T cell clones recognized HCMV remained unclear.

The specimen was blood T cells: a sorted CD56 or NKG2C T cell subset, CD4+ or CD8+ T cells, or bulk PBMC T cells (not recorded which). The source is a woman between 45 and 60 years old in good health.

The CDR3 is CSVTPGQGYSGYTF. This chain links TRBV29-1 with TRBJ1-2; the D call from TCRdb, TRBD1, cannot be confirmed without DNA. Germline-derived CDR1 and CDR2 are SQVTM and ANQGSEA. The CDR3 length is 14 residues.